This TCR beta chain was obtained from a study of T cell changes during pregnancy in multiple sclerosis. CDR3 length equals 14 residues. J was trimmed by 9 bases and V by 0 bases; bases with no gene match: 4. Germline CDR1 and CDR2: GTSNPN and SVGIG (reference sequence). Assay: immunoSEQ multiplex PCR; the TCRdb copy retains only in-frame clones and omits some. The sample holds over 45,000 clones, approximately 89% seen once. The receptor was derived from a female donor with multiple sclerosis, enrolled in a pregnancy study. Here the sequenced sample was peripheral blood, taken after pregnancy. The chain recombines TRBV30 with TRBJ1-6; 8 bases match TRBD1. The CDR3 DNA reads as TGTGCCTGGAGTGTGGCAGGGGGCGGTTCACCCCTCCACTTT. Encoded protein: CAWSVAGGGSPLHF.